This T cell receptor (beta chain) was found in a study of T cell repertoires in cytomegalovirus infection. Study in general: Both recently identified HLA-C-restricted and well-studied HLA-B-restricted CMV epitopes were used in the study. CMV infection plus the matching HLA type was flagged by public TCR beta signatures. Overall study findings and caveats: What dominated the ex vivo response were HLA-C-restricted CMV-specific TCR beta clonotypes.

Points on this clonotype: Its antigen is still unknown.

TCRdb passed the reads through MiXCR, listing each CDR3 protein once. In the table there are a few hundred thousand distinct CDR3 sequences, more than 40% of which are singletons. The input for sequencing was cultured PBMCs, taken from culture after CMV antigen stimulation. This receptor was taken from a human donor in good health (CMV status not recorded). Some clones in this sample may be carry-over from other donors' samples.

DNA of the CDR3: TGTGCCAGCAGCTCCCGACCGGGACAGATCATTCAGCCCCAGCATTTT. This sequence encodes CASSSRPGQIIQPQHF. V usage is TRBV7-8 and J usage is TRBJ1-5; 7 bases are a match to TRBD1. The V gene end was trimmed by 4 bases and the J gene end by 6 bases; junction bases not matched to a gene: 12. In germline, CDR1 is SGHVS, CDR2 FQNEAQ. The CDR3 totals 16 residues.